The 8 T cell receptor beta chains in this list originate from one sample, sequenced in a study of vaccination effects on CD4 cells after COVID-19. The data were produced by immunoSEQ multiplex PCR, yet TCRdb's version contains in-frame clones alone and is incomplete. Here the sample spans about 41,000 clones, 65% to 80% being singletons. Before sequencing took place, the ViraFEST assay used viral peptide pools to expand antigen-specific CD4+ T cells. On roughly day 10 of culture, CD4+ T cells were separated out. Neither prior SARS-CoV-2 infection nor positive nucleocapsid antibodies were present in the vaccine recipients. The antigens these receptors bind are not known. This specimen consisted of CD4+ T cells from PBMCs cultured with HCoV-NL63 spike peptides, obtained before COVID-19 vaccination. These receptors all come from a human donor who received a COVID-19 vaccine.

The chain recombines TRBV7-3 with TRBJ2-1, with 12 bases lining up with TRBD2. Looked up from germline, CDR1 is SGHTA and CDR2 is FQGTGA. This CDR3 is 16 amino acids long. After removal of 5 bases from V and 9 bases from J, the junction contained 11 bases not matched to a gene. The CDR3 loop is CASSPFLAGGPGEQFF. The CDR3 coding sequence is TGTGCCAGCAGCCCCTTCCTAGCGGGGGGGCCGGGTGAGCAGTTCTTC.

The chain joins TRBV5-4 to TRBJ2-1; D possibly corresponds to TRBD1 (5 bases). This CDR3 contains 13 residues. Germline loops: CDR1 SGHNT, CDR2 YYREEE (reference sequence). V lost 1 base and J lost 9, with 11 bases in between. CDR3 loop: CASSLQGMGEQFF. The DNA of the CDR3 is TGTGCCAGCAGCTTGCAGGGTATGGGTGAGCAGTTCTTC.

The V call is TRBV11-2, the J call TRBJ2-5; D ambiguous. This CDR3 region has 15 residues. With 5 bases removed from V and 5 bases from J, the gap between germline ends came to 18 bases. Germline assignment: CDR1 SGHAT and CDR2 FQNNGV. CDR3 region: CASSLYELPRETQYF. The CDR3 nucleotides are TGTGCCAGCAGCCTCTATGAACTACCTCGGGAGACCCAGTACTTC.

The chain has TRBV5-1 and TRBJ2-1; tentatively, D is TRBD2 (7 bases). Germline loops: CDR1 SGHRS, CDR2 YFSETQ. The CDR3 has 15 amino acids. Trimming left V 1 base short and J 3 bases short, with 11 bases between. CDR3 nucleotides: TGCGCCAGCAGCTTGATGAGGGGGGGCTACAATGAGCAGTTCTTC. It codes for CASSLMRGGYNEQFF.

V and J are TRBV3-1 (or the pseudogene TRBV3-2) and TRBJ1-2, with 12 positions matching TRBD1. There are 19 residues in the CDR3. The germline gives CDR1 LGHDT, CDR2 YNNKEL (reference sequence). V dropped 4 bases and J dropped 4; count of bases not matched to a gene: 16. This CDR3 is CASSLKHSGQGALVYGYTF. The CDR3 nucleotides read TGTGCCAGCAGCCTAAAACACTCGGGACAGGGGGCCCTAGTCTATGGCTACACCTTC.

This clone was counted once. The chain links TRBV18 to TRBJ2-4, with D perhaps TRBD1 or TRBD2 (6 bases each). Germline CDR1 and CDR2: KGHSH and LQKENI. This CDR3 is built from 20 residues. V was clipped by 2 bases and J by 0 bases, with 23 bases between them. The DNA of the CDR3 is TGTGCCAGCTCACCATTCGGGGGCCCGGGACTTGGTATAGCCAAAAACATTCAGTACTTC. Translation gives CASSPFGGPGLGIAKNIQYF.

The chain combines TRBV30 with TRBJ1-6; D is perhaps TRBD1 (6 bases). In germline, CDR1 is GTSNPN, CDR2 SVGIG (reference sequence). The CDR3 has 15 amino acids. The V and J ends lost 4 bases and 7 bases respectively, with 17 bases between them. Here the CDR3 DNA reads TGTGCCTGGATAAAGGGGGGAGGGACGAATTCACCCCTCCACTTT. Translated: CAWIKGGGTNSPLHF.

This sequence joins TRBV2 and TRBJ2-6; maybe TRBD1 (5 bases). V was clipped by 5 bases and J by 0 bases, with 17 bases between them. This CDR3 is built from 18 residues. From germline, CDR1 is SNHLY and CDR2 FYNNEI. The CDR3 sequence is CASSPDRLGVSGANVLTF. The CDR3 DNA reads as TGTGCCAGCAGTCCCGACAGACTCGGAGTCTCTGGGGCCAACGTCCTGACTTTC.